This TCR beta chain was identified during a study of blood T cell repertoires in COVID-19. Whole-study context: Sites in the United States, Italy and Spain provided acute and convalescent COVID-19 samples. The analysed material was cDNA or gDNA that came from T cells, B-cell-depleted T cells, or PBMCs.

CDR3 length: 13 residues. V dropped 3 bases and J dropped 12; count of bases not matched to a gene: 10. The V gene's germline CDR1 is DFQATT and CDR2 SNEGSKA (reference sequence). A single count supports this clone. Original processing methods: Reference gene primer amplification gave nucleated cell count estimates. TCRdb's table, derived via immunoSEQ multiplex PCR, lists solely in-frame clones and lacks some. That table gives V, J and clone size, and the DNA gave D and trimming. Here the sample spans some 220,000 clones, around 83% being singletons. This TCR was sampled from a man aged 45-65 years with active or convalescent COVID-19. J is TRBJ2-1 and V is TRBV20-1; TRBD2 matches at 8 bases. The source material was peripheral blood. CDR3 sequence: CSASPGGARWQFF. The CDR3 region has the DNA TGCAGTGCTAGTCCCGGGGGGGCTAGATGGCAGTTCTTC.